This T cell receptor (beta chain) was sequenced in a study of T cells after posttransplantation cyclophosphamide. General study findings and limits: Blood and skin or GI T cell repertoires showed limited TRB overlap.

Germline-derived CDR1 and CDR2 are LNHDA and SQIVND (reference sequence). This CDR3 is 12 amino acids long. V lost 9 bases, J lost 1 base, and 6 bases lay in between. This clone was seen a single time. No antigen is known for it. The method was immunoSEQ multiplex PCR; TCRdb's version includes in-frame clones alone and lacks a portion of them. The data contain tens of thousands of clones, about 94% of them singletons. The sample consisted of PBMCs. The chain has TRBV19 and TRBJ2-2; D is undetermined. This TCR was sampled from a woman aged 25 to 39 in good health and a related stem cell transplant donor. The CDR3 is CASRENTGELFF. As DNA, the CDR3 is TGTGCCAGCCGTGAGAACACCGGGGAGCTGTTTTTT.